This TCR beta chain was profiled in a study of tissue T cells after allogeneic stem cell transplantation. Study findings and constraints: Shared clones across patients were few; motif clustering revealed tissue-specific shared signatures. The patient cohort was small and clinically heterogeneous, with limited sampling depth.

With respect to this clone: Its antigen remains unknown. Gene names are the mouse ones. The read finishes 1 residue shy of the CDR3 end, and the germline J gene is used to complete it.

J was trimmed by 5 bases and V by 0 bases; bases with no gene match: 2. The CDR3 covers 14 residues. CDR1 NNHNN and CDR2 SYGAGS come from the germline V gene (reference sequence). Time point indicated: mouse harvest day 7 after allogeneic transplant. Tail vein injection delivered 10^7 T-cell-depleted bone marrow cells and 10^6 splenic CD5+ T cells. B6 (H2b) cells into BALB/c (H2d) mice; tissues taken at day 7 or 14. TCRdb keeps only in-frame clones here, not all; method: immunoSEQ multiplex PCR. This table holds about 10,000 clones, approximately 47% found once. The chain is built from TRBV13-2 and TRBJ2-7, with TRBD1 matching over 10 bases. Input material: skin. The source is a female BALB/c mouse given C57BL/6 T cells with graft-versus-host disease after an allogeneic hematopoietic cell transplant. The CDR3 bases that were read are TGTGCCAGCGGTGATGGGGACAGGGGCCATGAACAGTAC. This translates into CASGDGDRGHEQY. The complete CDR3 reads CASGDGDRGHEQYF.